This T cell receptor beta chain was obtained from a study of T cell repertoires in cytomegalovirus infection. CDR1 and CDR2 (germline): SGHAT, FQNNGV. The V gene lost 0 bases and the J gene lost 11 bases, with 8 bases spanning the gap. This CDR3 is built from 13 residues. Comment on this clonotype: No antigen is known for it.

TCRdb itself ran the reads through MiXCR, one entry per CDR3 protein. The sample yields fewer than 300,000 distinct CDR3 sequences, roughly 23% seen once. The study's findings and limits: The cumulative frequency of public TCR beta families identified carriers of CMV plus the relevant HLA.

This sequence joins TRBV11-2 and TRBJ1-6; D is unclear. This sequence was found in a human donor in good health (CMV status not recorded). Some clones in this sample may be carry-over from other donors' samples. The source material was PBMCs. CDR3 sequence (DNA): TGTGCCAGCAGCTTAGAAACCAGTACACCCCTCCACTTT. Protein sequence: CASSLETSTPLHF. Using reference TRBV11-2 and TRBJ1-6 for the parts outside the CDR3, the full variable domain is EAGVAQSPRYKIIEKRQSVAFWCNPISGHATLYWYQQILGQGPKLLIQFQNNGVVDDSQLPKDRFSAERLKGVDSTLKIQPAKLEDSAVYLCASSLETSTPLHFGNGTRLTVT.